This T cell receptor beta chain emerged from a study of blood T cell repertoires in COVID-19. This CDR3 spans 12 amino acids. V lost 6 bases to trimming and J lost 4 bases, with 8 bases between them. The germline CDR1 and CDR2 sequences are LNHDA and SQIVND (reference sequence). In the original workflow: For nucleated cells, counts were estimated from reference gene primer amplification. Libraries were prepared by immunoSEQ multiplex PCR; TCRdb keeps only in-frame clonotypes and omits some of them. For V, J and clone size, that table is used; D and trimming come from the DNA. Of hundreds of thousands of clones in the sample, roughly 89% were seen once. A Seattle source enrolled patients during active infection and followed them longitudinally.

V gene TRBV19 combines with J gene TRBJ2-3, with unresolved D. Specimen: peripheral blood. The receptor comes from a man younger than 30 with COVID-19, enrolled during active disease. CDR3 nucleotides: TGTGCCAGTAGCCCAGGTCCAGATACGCAGTATTTT. This translates into CASSPGPDTQYF.